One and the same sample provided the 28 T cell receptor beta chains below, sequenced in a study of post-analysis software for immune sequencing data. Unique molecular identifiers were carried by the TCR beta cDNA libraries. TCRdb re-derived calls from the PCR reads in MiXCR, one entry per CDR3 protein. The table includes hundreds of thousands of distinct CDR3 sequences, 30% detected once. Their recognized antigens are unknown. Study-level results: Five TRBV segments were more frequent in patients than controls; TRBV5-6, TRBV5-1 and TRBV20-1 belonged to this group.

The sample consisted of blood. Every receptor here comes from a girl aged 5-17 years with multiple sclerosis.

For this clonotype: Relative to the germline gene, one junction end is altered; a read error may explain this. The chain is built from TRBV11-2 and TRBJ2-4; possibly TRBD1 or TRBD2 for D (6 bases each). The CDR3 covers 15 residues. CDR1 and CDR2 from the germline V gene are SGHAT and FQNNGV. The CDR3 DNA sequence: TGTGCCGGCAGCTTAGTCCCGGGGGCAGGGAACATTCAGTACTTC. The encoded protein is CAGSLVPGAGNIQYF.

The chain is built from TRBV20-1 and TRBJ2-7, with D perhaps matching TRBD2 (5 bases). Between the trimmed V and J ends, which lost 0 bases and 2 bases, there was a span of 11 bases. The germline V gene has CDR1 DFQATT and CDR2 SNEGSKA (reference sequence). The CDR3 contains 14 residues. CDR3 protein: CSARDEGSTYEQYF. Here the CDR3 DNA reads TGCAGTGCTAGAGATGAGGGATCGACCTACGAGCAGTACTTC.

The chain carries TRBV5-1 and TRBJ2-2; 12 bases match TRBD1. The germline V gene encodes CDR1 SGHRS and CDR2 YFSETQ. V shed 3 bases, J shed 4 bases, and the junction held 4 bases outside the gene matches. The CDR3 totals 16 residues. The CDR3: CASSSGQGAATGELFF. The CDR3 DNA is TGCGCCAGCAGCTCGGGACAGGGGGCGGCCACCGGGGAGCTGTTTTTT. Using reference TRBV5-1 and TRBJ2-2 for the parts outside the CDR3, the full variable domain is KAGVTQTPRYLIKTRGQQVTLSCSPISGHRSVSWYQQTPGQGLQFLFEYFSETQRNKGNFPGRFSGRQFSNSRSEMNVSTLELGDSALYLCASSSGQGAATGELFFGEGSRLTVL.

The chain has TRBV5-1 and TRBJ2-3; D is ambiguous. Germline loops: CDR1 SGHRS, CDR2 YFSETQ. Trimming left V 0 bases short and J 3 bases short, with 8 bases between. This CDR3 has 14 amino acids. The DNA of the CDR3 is TGCGCCAGCAGCTTGGAGCATAGAACAGATACGCAGTATTTT. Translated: CASSLEHRTDTQYF. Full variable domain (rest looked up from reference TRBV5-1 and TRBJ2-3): KAGVTQTPRYLIKTRGQQVTLSCSPISGHRSVSWYQQTPGQGLQFLFEYFSETQRNKGNFPGRFSGRQFSNSRSEMNVSTLELGDSALYLCASSLEHRTDTQYFGPGTRLTVL.

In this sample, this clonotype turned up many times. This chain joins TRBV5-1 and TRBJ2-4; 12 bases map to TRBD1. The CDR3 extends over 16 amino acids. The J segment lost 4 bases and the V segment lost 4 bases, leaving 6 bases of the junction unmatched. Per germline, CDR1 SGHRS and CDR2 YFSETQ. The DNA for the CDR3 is TGCGCCAGCAGCGAGGGACAGGGGGCTGTGAAAAACATTCAGTACTTC. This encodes CASSEGQGAVKNIQYF.

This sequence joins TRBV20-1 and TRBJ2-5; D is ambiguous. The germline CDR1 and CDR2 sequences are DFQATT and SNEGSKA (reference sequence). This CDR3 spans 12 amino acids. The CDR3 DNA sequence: TGCAGGGCTTTAACCAGCCAAGAGACCCAGTACTTC. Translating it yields CRALTSQETQYF.

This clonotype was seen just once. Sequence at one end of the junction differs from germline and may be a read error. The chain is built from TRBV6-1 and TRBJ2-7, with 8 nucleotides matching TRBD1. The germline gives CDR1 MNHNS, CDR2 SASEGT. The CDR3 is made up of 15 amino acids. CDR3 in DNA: TGTGCCAGCATCCTTGTGTCAGGGGGCTCCTACGAGCGGTACTTC. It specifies CASILVSGGSYERYF.

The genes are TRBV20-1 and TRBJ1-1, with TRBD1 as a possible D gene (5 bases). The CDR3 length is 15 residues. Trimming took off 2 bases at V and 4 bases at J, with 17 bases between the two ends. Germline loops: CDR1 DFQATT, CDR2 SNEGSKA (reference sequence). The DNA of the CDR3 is TGCAGTGCTAGATCCCCCCAGGGTGTGTCCACTGAAGCTTTCTTT. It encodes CSARSPQGVSTEAFF.

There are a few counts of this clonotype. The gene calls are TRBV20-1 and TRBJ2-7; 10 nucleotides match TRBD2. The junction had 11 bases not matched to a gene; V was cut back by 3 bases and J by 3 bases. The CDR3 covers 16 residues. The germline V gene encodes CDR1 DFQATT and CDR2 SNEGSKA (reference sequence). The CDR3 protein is CSASYSGRPRYYEQYF. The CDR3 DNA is TGCAGTGCTAGTTATAGCGGGAGGCCTCGTTACTACGAGCAGTACTTC.

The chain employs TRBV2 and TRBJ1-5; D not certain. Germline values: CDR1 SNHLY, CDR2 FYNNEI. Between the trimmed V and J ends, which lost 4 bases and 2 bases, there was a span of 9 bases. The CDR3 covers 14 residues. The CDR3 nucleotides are TGTGCCAGCAGTGTAGACGGTCGCAATCAGCCCCAGCATTTT. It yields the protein CASSVDGRNQPQHF.

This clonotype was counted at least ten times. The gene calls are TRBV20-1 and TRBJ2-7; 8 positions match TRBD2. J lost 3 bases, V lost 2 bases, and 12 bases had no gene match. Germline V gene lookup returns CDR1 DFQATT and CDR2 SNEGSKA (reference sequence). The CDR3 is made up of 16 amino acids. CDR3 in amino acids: CSARSGDREGRYEQYF. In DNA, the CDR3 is TGCAGTGCTAGATCCGGGGACCGGGAGGGCCGCTACGAGCAGTACTTC.

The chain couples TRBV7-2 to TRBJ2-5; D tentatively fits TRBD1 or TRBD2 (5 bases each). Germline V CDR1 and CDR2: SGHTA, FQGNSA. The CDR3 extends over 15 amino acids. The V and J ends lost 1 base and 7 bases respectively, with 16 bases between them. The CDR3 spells CASSLEGSRGRTQYF. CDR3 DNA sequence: TGTGCCAGCAGCTTAGAGGGATCAAGGGGACGGACCCAGTACTTC.

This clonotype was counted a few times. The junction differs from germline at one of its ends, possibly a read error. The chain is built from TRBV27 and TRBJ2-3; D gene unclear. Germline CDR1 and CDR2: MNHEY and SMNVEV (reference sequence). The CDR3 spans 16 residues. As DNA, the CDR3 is TGTGACAGCAGTTTATCGGTCCAGTCTCCCACAGATACGCAGTATTTT. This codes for CDSSLSVQSPTDTQYF.

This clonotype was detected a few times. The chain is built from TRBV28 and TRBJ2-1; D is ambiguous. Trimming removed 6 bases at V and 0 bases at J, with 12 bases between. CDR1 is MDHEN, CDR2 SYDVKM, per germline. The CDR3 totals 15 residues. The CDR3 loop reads CASRYSYSSYNEQFF. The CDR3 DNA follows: TGTGCCAGCAGGTACAGTTACAGCTCCTACAATGAGCAGTTCTTC.

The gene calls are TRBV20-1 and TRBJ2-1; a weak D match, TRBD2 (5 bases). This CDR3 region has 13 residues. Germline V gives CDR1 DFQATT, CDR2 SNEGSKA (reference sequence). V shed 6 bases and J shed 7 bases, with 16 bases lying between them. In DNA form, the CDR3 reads TGCAGTGCAGTATCCCGGGGAGCGAATGAGCAGTTCTTC. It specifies CSAVSRGANEQFF.

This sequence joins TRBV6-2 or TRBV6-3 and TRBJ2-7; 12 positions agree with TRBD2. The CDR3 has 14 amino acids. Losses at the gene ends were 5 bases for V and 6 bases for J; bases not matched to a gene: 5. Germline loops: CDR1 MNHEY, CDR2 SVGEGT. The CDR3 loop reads CASSPRLAGAEQYF. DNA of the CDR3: TGTGCCAGCAGTCCACGACTAGCGGGAGCCGAGCAGTACTTC.

The CDR3 is CASSARLAVSPEQFF. The DNA of the CDR3 is TGTGCCAGCAGCGCCAGACTAGCCGTGAGTCCTGAGCAGTTCTTC. This chain links TRBV7-9 with TRBJ2-1, with TRBD2 matching over 7 bases. Trimming removed 5 bases from V and 9 bases from J; junction bases left unmatched: 13. This CDR3 is 15 amino acids long. The germline gives CDR1 SEHNR, CDR2 FQNEAQ (reference sequence).

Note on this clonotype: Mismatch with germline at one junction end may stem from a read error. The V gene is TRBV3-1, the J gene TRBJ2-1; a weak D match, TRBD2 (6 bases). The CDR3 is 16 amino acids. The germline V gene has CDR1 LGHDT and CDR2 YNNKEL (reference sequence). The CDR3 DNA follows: TGCGCCAGCAGCCTAGGGGTAGCGGCCCACTACAATGAGCAGTTCTTC. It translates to CASSLGVAAHYNEQFF.

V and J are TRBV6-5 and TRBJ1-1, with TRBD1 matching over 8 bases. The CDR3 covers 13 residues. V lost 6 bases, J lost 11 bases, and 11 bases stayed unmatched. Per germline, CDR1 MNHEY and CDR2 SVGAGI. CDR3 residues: CASSPNRQGIAFF. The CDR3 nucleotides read TGTGCCAGCAGCCCGAATAGACAGGGGATCGCTTTCTTT.

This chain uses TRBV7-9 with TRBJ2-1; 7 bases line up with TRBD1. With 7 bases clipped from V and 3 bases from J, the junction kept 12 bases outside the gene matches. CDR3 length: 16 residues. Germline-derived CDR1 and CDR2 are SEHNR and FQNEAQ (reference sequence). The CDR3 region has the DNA TGTGCCAGCAACTTTCCATCCGGGGACAGCTACAATGAGCAGTTCTTC. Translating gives CASNFPSGDSYNEQFF.

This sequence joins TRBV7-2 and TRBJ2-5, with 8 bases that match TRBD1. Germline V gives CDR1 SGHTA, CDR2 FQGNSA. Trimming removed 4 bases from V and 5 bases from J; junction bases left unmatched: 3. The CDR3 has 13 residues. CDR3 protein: CASSYRDRETQYF. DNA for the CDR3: TGTGCCAGCAGCTACCGGGACAGGGAGACCCAGTACTTC.

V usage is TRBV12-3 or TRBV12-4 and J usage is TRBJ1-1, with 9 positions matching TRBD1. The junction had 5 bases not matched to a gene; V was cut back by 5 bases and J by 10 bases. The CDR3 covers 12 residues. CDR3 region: CASSRQGGRAFF. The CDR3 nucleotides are TGTGCCAGCAGTCGACAGGGGGGGCGAGCTTTCTTT.

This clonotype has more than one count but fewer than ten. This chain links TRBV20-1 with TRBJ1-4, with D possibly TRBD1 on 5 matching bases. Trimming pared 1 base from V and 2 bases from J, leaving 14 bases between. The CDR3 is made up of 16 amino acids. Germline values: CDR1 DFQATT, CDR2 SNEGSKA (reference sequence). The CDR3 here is CSARGRDVTTNEKLFF. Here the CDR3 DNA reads TGCAGTGCTAGAGGCAGGGACGTGACCACTAATGAAAAACTGTTTTTT.

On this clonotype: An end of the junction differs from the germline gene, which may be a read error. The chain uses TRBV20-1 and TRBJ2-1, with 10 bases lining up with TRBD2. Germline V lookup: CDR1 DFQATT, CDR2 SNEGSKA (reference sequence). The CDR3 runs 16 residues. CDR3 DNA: TGCAATGCTAGACGGCTAGCGGGAGATTTAGGAAATGAGCAGTTCTTC. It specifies CNARRLAGDLGNEQFF.

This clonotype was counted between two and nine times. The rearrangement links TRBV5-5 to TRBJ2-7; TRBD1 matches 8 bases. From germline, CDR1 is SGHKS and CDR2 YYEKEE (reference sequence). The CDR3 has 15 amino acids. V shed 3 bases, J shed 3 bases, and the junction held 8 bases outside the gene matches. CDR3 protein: CASSWGTGGNYEQYF. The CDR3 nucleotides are TGTGCCAGCAGCTGGGGGACAGGAGGGAACTACGAGCAGTACTTC.

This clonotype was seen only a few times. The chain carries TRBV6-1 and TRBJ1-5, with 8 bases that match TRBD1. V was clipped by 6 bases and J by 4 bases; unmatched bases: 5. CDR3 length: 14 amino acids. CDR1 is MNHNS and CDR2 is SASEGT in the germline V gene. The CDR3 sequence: CASRMTGENQPQHF. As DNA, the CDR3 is TGTGCCAGCAGGATGACAGGGGAAAATCAGCCCCAGCATTTT.

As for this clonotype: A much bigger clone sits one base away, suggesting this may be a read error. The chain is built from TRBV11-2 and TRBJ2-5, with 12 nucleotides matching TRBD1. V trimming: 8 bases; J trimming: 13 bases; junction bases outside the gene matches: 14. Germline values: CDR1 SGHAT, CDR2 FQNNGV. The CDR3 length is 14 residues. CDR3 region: CASSGGQGAYERYF. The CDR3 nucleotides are TGTGCCAGCTCCGGGGGACAGGGGGCGTACGAGCGGTACTTC.

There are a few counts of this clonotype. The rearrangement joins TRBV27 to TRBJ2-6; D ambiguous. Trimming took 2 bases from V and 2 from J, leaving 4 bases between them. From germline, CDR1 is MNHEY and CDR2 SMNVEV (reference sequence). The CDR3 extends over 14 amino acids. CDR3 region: CASSLTAGANVLTF. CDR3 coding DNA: TGTGCCAGCAGTTTAACGGCTGGGGCCAACGTCCTGACTTTC.